This passage covers 7 T cell receptor beta chains from one sample sequenced in a study of CD4 and CD8 cells across lung adenocarcinoma regions. TCRdb ran MiXCR on the PCR reads and lists one entry per CDR3 protein. The table has tens of thousands of distinct CDR3 sequences, approximately 54% seen once. Sequenced material: CD8+ T cells from the center of a lung tumor. These receptors all come from a female donor with lung adenocarcinoma. The CD4 and CD8 labels of this study may be unreliable.

In regard to this clonotype: Relative to the germline gene, one junction end is altered; a read error may explain this. The chain uses TRBV6-1 and TRBJ2-4, with TRBD2 matching 8 bases. Germline V gene lookup returns CDR1 MNHNS and CDR2 SASEGT. The CDR3 contains 17 residues. The CDR3 loop reads CASREWAGGCGKDIQYF. DNA of the CDR3: TGTGCCAGCAGGGAGTGGGCGGGGGGCTGTGGCAAAGACATTCAGTACTTC.

This clonotype was seen more than once but under ten times. The rearrangement uses TRBV20-1 and TRBJ2-1; the D is unclear. The germline V gene encodes CDR1 DFQATT and CDR2 SNEGSKA (reference sequence). The CDR3 extends over 12 amino acids. The V end was cut by 5 bases, the J end by 8 bases, with 13 bases between. CDR3 sequence reads: CSALKLRDEQFF. For the CDR3, the DNA is TGCAGTGCTCTGAAGCTCCGGGATGAGCAGTTCTTC.

A remark on this clonotype: The junction departs from the called germline gene at one end, perhaps through a read error. J is TRBJ2-5 and V is TRBV10-1, with 8 nucleotides matching TRBD2. This CDR3 is built from 17 residues. CDR1 WNHNN and CDR2 SYGVQD come from the germline V gene (reference sequence). The chain's CDR3 is CASSEGDGAGGSETQYF. The CDR3 DNA reads TGCGCCAGCAGTGAGGGCGACGGGGCGGGAGGCTCAGAGACGCAGTACTTC.

The chain is built from TRBV10-2 and TRBJ2-5, with a possible D match to TRBD2 (6 bases). This CDR3 comprises 14 residues. V lost 5 bases and J 6 bases, leaving 16 bases between the germline ends. Germline V gene sequence: CDR1 WSHSY, CDR2 SAAADI. The CDR3 DNA sequence: TGCGCCAGCAGTAATTGGGGCGGGGAAAAGACCCAGTACTTC. It is translated as CASSNWGGEKTQYF.

This clonotype is medium-sized by share. J is TRBJ2-1 and V is TRBV10-2; 7 bases map to TRBD2. The CDR3 contains 14 residues. Trimming took 0 bases from V and 10 from J; bases not matched to a gene: 6. The V gene's germline CDR1 is WSHSY and CDR2 SAAADI. CDR3 DNA sequence: TGCGCCAGCAGTGAGTCGGGGGGGGGTAGAGAGCAGTTCTTC. Encoded protein: CASSESGGGREQFF.

The rearrangement uses TRBV6-1 and TRBJ2-4; 8 positions match TRBD2. The germline gives CDR1 MNHNS, CDR2 SASEGT. The J segment lost 0 bases and the V segment lost 6 bases, leaving 10 bases of the junction unmatched. The CDR3 runs 17 residues. CDR3 loop: CASSRSTSGIAKNIQYF. For the CDR3, the DNA is TGTGCCAGCAGCCGTTCAACTAGCGGAATAGCCAAAAACATTCAGTACTTC.

The count of this clonotype is one. This sequence joins TRBV6-1 and TRBJ2-5; weak D call: TRBD1 (7 bases). With 8 bases removed from V and 4 bases from J, the gap between germline ends came to 23 bases. CDR3 length: 16 amino acids. CDR1 and CDR2 from the germline V gene are MNHNS and SASEGT. This chain's CDR3 is CASAGLGGRDPETQYF. In DNA, the CDR3 is TGTGCCAGCGCGGGGCTAGGGGGCCGGGACCCAGAGACCCAGTACTTC.